This TCR beta chain is from a study of shared T cell receptors in the human thymus. In this sample, this clone turned up once. In germline, CDR1 is LNHDA, CDR2 SQIVND (reference sequence). This CDR3 contains 14 residues. Trimming stripped 5 bases from V and 4 bases from J, with 15 bases between. Using immunoSEQ multiplex PCR, the repertoire was profiled, and TCRdb retains in-frame clones only, with some absent. This table has 650,000 to 950,000 clones, around 85% appearing once. A further study also used this sample, focusing on human thymus T cells. That work states: Corrective heart surgery yielded the resections from which the thymus tissue came. Seemingly biased V and J gene usage marked thymic and blood repertoires.

The J gene is TRBJ2-7, the V gene TRBV19; D perhaps matches TRBD1 (7 bases). Sequenced sample: thymocytes. The source of this sequence is a girl under two years old with a congenital heart defect. CDR3 region: CASSLRGTAYEQYF. The CDR3 DNA sequence: TGTGCCAGTAGTCTCCGGGGGACAGCTTACGAGCAGTACTTC.